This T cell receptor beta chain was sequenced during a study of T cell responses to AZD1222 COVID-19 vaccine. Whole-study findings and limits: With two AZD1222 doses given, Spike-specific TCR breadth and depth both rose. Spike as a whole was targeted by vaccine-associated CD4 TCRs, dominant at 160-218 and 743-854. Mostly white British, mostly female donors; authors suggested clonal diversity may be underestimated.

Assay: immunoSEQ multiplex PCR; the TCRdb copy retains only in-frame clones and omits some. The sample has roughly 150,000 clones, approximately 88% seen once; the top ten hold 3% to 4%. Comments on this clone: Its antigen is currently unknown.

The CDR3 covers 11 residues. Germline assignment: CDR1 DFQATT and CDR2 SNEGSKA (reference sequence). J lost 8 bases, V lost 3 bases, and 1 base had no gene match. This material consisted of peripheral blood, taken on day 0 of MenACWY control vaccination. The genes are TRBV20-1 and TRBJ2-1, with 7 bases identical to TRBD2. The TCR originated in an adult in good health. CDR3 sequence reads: CSASLADEQFF. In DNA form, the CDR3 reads TGCAGTGCTAGCCTAGCGGATGAGCAGTTCTTC.